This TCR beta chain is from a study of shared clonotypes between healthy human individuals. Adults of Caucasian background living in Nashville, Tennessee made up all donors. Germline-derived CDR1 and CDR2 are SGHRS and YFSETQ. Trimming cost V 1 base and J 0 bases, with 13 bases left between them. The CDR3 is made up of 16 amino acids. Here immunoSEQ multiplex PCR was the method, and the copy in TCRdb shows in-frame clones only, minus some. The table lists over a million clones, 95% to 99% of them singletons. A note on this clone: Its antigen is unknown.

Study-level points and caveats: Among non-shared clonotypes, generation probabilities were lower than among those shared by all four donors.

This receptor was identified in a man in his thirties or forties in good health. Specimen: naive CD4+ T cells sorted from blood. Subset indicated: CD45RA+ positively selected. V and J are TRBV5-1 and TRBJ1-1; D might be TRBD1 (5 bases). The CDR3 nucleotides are TGCGCCAGCAGCTTGACAGGCCAGGGACTGAACACTGAAGCTTTCTTT. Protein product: CASSLTGQGLNTEAFF.